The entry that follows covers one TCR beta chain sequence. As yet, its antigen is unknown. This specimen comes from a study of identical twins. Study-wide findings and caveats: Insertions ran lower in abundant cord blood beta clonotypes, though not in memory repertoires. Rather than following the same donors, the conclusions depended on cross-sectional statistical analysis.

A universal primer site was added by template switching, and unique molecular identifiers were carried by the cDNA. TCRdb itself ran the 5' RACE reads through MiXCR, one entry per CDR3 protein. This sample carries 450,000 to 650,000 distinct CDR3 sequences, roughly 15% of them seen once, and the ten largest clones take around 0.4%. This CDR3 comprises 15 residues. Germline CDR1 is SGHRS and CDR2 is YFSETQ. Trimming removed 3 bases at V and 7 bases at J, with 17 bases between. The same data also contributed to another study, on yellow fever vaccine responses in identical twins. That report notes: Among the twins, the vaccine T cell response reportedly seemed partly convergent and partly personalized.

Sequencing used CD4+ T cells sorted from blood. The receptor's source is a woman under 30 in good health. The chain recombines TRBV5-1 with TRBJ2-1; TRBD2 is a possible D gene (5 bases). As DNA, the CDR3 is TGCGCCAGCAGCTCCAGCGGAGGACGGGCGAATGAGCAGTTCTTC. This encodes CASSSSGGRANEQFF.